This T cell receptor beta chain was sequenced for a study of T-cell memory formation after mild COVID-19. Looking at the study overall: TCR clusters largely stayed donor specific.

TCRdb ran MiXCR on the 5' RACE reads and lists one entry per CDR3 protein. The table records hundreds of thousands of distinct CDR3 sequences, 15% to 20% of them present only once. The study, taken as a whole, reports: While clones contracting from day 15 to 85 were balanced between CD4 and CD8, later expanders leaned CD4+. Cross-reactive memory apparently joined, as some responding clones appeared in pre-infection memory.

To note about this clonotype: Its antigen is currently unknown.

The CDR3 has 17 amino acids. Germline lookup yields CDR1 SGHRS and CDR2 YFSETQ. Trimming shortened V by 1 base and J by 8 bases, and 22 bases separated the two germline ends. The source material was PBMCs or a T cell subset sorted from them (not recorded which). The chain uses TRBV5-1 and TRBJ2-1; a weak D match, TRBD1 (7 bases). This TCR came from an adult woman who had mild COVID-19 (a few samples of this study predate the infection). Cell type and time point are not known. As DNA, the CDR3 is TGCGCCAGCAGCTTGAGTAAAGGAGGGGGCGGTCTCCATGAGCAGTTCTTC. Residues: CASSLSKGGGGLHEQFF.